The T cell receptor beta chain described here comes from a study of blood T cell repertoires in COVID-19. Whole-study context: Specimens from acute and convalescent COVID-19 originated in the United States, Italy and Spain. PBMCs, B-cell-depleted T cells, or T cells were the source of the cDNA or gDNA that made up the material.

V was clipped by 4 bases and J by 5 bases, with 7 bases between them. The CDR3 covers 12 residues. The germline V gene encodes CDR1 SGHDT and CDR2 YYEEEE. Seattle's enrolled individuals joined amid active infection and were then monitored longitudinally. Authors' data handling: Amplifying reference gene primers gave estimates of nucleated cell counts. The data were produced by immunoSEQ multiplex PCR, yet TCRdb's version contains in-frame clones alone and is incomplete. V, J and clone size reflect that table, while D and trimming were determined from the DNA. The data show tens of thousands of clones, approximately 83% seen once.

Sequencing was performed on peripheral blood. This clonotype was obtained from a man under 40 with COVID-19, enrolled during active disease. This chain uses TRBV5-6 with TRBJ1-3; D gene ambiguous. CDR3 DNA: TGTGCCAGCAGCCCAGACAGAAACACCATATATTTT. It specifies CASSPDRNTIYF.